This entry features one T cell receptor beta chain sequence. Its antigen is not known. Healthy donors had no documented immune events, such as infections, while sampled. TCRdb keeps only in-frame clones here, not all; method: immunoSEQ multiplex PCR. The sample has 70,000 or so clones; about nine tenths are singletons. These data come from a study of identifying expanded T cells in peripheral blood. Broader study findings: About 1.2 clones differed between technical replicates, versus approximately 16 and 20 over time. Variance in clone template counts between two-week samples significantly increased with total template count across all healthy donors.

Germline V lookup: CDR1 MRHNA, CDR2 SNTAGT. The CDR3 length is 13 residues. Trimming cost V 6 bases and J 0 bases, with 3 bases left between them. The rearrangement links TRBV6-4 to TRBJ2-6; no definite D call. The sequence came from a person aged 18 to 70 in good health. Input material: blood. The CDR3 DNA reads TGTGCCAGCAGGGCCTCTGGGGCCAACGTCCTGACTTTC. Translated: CASRASGANVLTF.